This entry lists 22 T cell receptor beta chains sequenced from one sample in a study of blood T cell repertoires in COVID-19. Assay used: immunoSEQ multiplex PCR; TCRdb lists only in-frame clones, some missing. The sample consists of about 480,000 clones, roughly nine tenths of them appearing once. The sequencing sample was made of peripheral blood. The receptors here all came from a man younger than 35 with COVID-19, enrolled during active disease.

The chain has TRBV10-2 and TRBJ1-5, with no clear D. The V end was cut by 3 bases, the J end by 6 bases, with 15 bases between. Looked up from germline, CDR1 is WSHSY and CDR2 is SAAADI. CDR3 length: 15 amino acids. In nucleotides, the CDR3 is TGCGCCAGCAGTGACGGTCGGGGTCGGGGTCAGCCCCAGCATTTT. It translates to CASSDGRGRGQPQHF.

The chain employs TRBV12-3 or TRBV12-4 and TRBJ1-2; D may be TRBD1 (5 bases). Trimming took 3 bases from V and 5 from J, leaving 10 bases between them. This CDR3 spans 13 amino acids. In DNA form, the CDR3 reads TGTGCCAGCAGTTTTGGGGGAGGTTATGGCTACACCTTC. This sequence encodes CASSFGGGYGYTF.

This clone is a singleton in its sample. This chain uses TRBV11-2 with TRBJ2-5, with a possible D match to TRBD1 (5 bases). Trimming left V 4 bases short and J 5 bases short, with 17 bases between. The CDR3 spans 15 residues. Germline V gene lookup returns CDR1 SGHAT and CDR2 FQNNGV. CDR3 DNA: TGTGCCAGCAGCTCCAAGGGGCAGGGTGGGGAGACCCAGTACTTC. Protein sequence: CASSSKGQGGETQYF. Supplemented by reference TRBV11-2 and TRBJ2-5, the full variable domain reads EAGVAQSPRYKIIEKRQSVAFWCNPISGHATLYWYQQILGQGPKLLIQFQNNGVVDDSQLPKDRFSAERLKGVDSTLKIQPAKLEDSAVYLCASSSKGQGGETQYFGPGTRLLVL.

The chain is built from TRBV4-1 and TRBJ2-3; no firm D call. The CDR3 sequence is 13 residues long. Per germline, CDR1 MGHRA and CDR2 YSYEKL. V shed 1 base and J shed 2 bases, with 4 bases lying between them. The CDR3 is CASSQGATDTQYF. As DNA, the CDR3 is TGCGCCAGCAGCCAAGGGGCCACAGATACGCAGTATTTT.

The rearrangement uses TRBV30 and TRBJ2-3, with D uncertain. CDR3 length: 11 residues. V lost 5 bases to trimming and J lost 5 bases, with 8 bases between them. Germline CDR1 reads GTSNPN; CDR2 reads SVGIG (reference sequence). The CDR3 loop reads CAWSGQDTQYF. The CDR3 DNA follows: TGTGCCTGGTCAGGTCAAGATACGCAGTATTTT.

The J gene is TRBJ1-2, the V gene TRBV6-1; D is uncertain. The CDR3 runs 14 residues. Germline assignment: CDR1 MNHNS and CDR2 SASEGT. The germline V and J ends were trimmed by 2 bases and 6 bases, with 13 bases remaining between them. CDR3 sequence: CASSESRGRDGYTF. CDR3 bases: TGTGCCAGCAGTGAAAGCAGAGGGAGGGATGGCTACACCTTC.

This rearrangement joins TRBV19 to TRBJ1-5; D unclear. The CDR3 runs to 14 residues. Germline assignment: CDR1 LNHDA and CDR2 SQIVND (reference sequence). The V end was cut by 5 bases, the J end by 6 bases, with 14 bases between. CDR3 in DNA: TGTGCCAGTAGTGCCCGGGATGAGCGTCAGCCCCAGCATTTT. It codes for CASSARDERQPQHF.

In DNA, the CDR3 is TGTGCCAGCAGTCCTCTAGCGGGGGGCTCCGAGCAGTACTTC. As protein: CASSPLAGGSEQYF. The rearrangement uses TRBV6-6 and TRBJ2-7; 11 nucleotides agree with TRBD2. Germline CDR1 reads MNHNY; CDR2 reads SVGAGI (reference sequence). The junction had 6 bases not matched to a gene; V was cut back by 5 bases and J by 6 bases. This CDR3 is 14 amino acids long.

The gene calls are TRBV19 and TRBJ1-1; D unresolved. Germline lookup yields CDR1 LNHDA and CDR2 SQIVND (reference sequence). This CDR3 has 17 residues. The V end lost 0 bases, the J end lost 6 bases, and 20 bases lay between the germline ends. The CDR3 DNA reads TGTGCCAGTAGTATAGATCCCCTTTCAACTATAACTTCTGAAGCTTTCTTT. Its translation: CASSIDPLSTITSEAFF.

This chain connects TRBV3-1 (or the pseudogene TRBV3-2) to TRBJ1-1; D possibly corresponds to TRBD1 (6 bases). V lost 0 bases, J lost 8 bases, and 13 bases lay in between. The CDR3 length is 14 residues. Germline values: CDR1 LGHDT, CDR2 YNNKEL (reference sequence). The CDR3 DNA reads as TGTGCCAGCAGCCAAGACCGAACGAGGGGGGAAGCTTTCTTT. This sequence encodes CASSQDRTRGEAFF.

The chain links TRBV19 to TRBJ2-1; 9 nucleotides line up with TRBD2. From germline, CDR1 is LNHDA and CDR2 SQIVND (reference sequence). This CDR3 region has 16 residues. Unmatched junction bases numbered 8, after V lost 5 bases and J lost 3 bases. CDR3 coding DNA: TGTGCCAGTAGTCCCTCCGGGACTAGCATCTACAATGAGCAGTTCTTC. This translates into CASSPSGTSIYNEQFF.

The gene calls are TRBV5-4 and TRBJ2-3, with 8 bases identical to TRBD2. Germline lookup yields CDR1 SGHNT and CDR2 YYREEE (reference sequence). V lost 0 bases, J lost 4 bases, and 1 base stayed unmatched. The length of the CDR3 is 14 residues. For the CDR3, the DNA is TGTGCCAGCAGCTTGGAAGCGGGAGCAGATACGCAGTATTTT. This encodes CASSLEAGADTQYF.

The chain links TRBV2 to TRBJ2-1; TRBD1 agrees at 11 bases. With V trimmed by 8 bases and J by 4 bases, 4 bases remained unmatched. CDR3 length: 14 residues. Germline CDR1 and CDR2: SNHLY and FYNNEI. The CDR3 loop is CASFGQGAYNEQFF. The CDR3 DNA sequence: TGTGCCAGCTTCGGACAGGGGGCTTACAATGAGCAGTTCTTC.

The DNA for the CDR3 is TGTGCCAGCAGTTTCCGGGACAGGTCCTCCTACGAGCAGTACTTC. Translating gives CASSFRDRSSYEQYF. The chain links TRBV6-5 to TRBJ2-7; TRBD1 agrees at 8 bases. Germline CDR1 MNHEY, CDR2 SVGAGI. V was clipped by 4 bases and J by 0 bases; unmatched bases: 5. The CDR3 runs 15 residues.

The rearrangement joins TRBV2 to TRBJ1-1; D is possibly TRBD1 (5 bases). Trimming cost V 1 base and J 0 bases, with 6 bases left between them. The CDR3 runs 14 residues. Germline V lookup: CDR1 SNHLY, CDR2 FYNNEI. CDR3 in amino acids: CASSEGGLNTEAFF. The CDR3 coding sequence is TGTGCCAGCAGTGAAGGGGGCCTGAACACTGAAGCTTTCTTT.

This sequence joins TRBV5-6 and TRBJ1-2; 11 positions agree with TRBD1. V was clipped by 1 base and J by 4 bases; unmatched bases: 6. In germline, CDR1 is SGHDT, CDR2 YYEEEE. CDR3 size: 16 residues. CDR3 bases: TGTGCCAGCAGCTTGTCCGGGACAGGGGGAATCTATGGCTACACCTTC. Translated, it gives CASSLSGTGGIYGYTF.

The DNA for the CDR3 is TGTGCCACGGGGACAGGGTACGACAATGAGCAGTTCTTC. It encodes CATGTGYDNEQFF. The V and J genes are TRBV10-3 and TRBJ2-1; 9 bases are shared with TRBD1. CDR1 ENHRY and CDR2 SYGVKD come from the germline V gene. V lost 10 bases to trimming and J lost 5 bases; unmatched junction nucleotides: 6. CDR3 length: 13 residues.

The chain joins TRBV6-1 to TRBJ1-5; D is ambiguous. From germline, CDR1 is MNHNS and CDR2 SASEGT. The CDR3 is made up of 14 amino acids. The V end lost 2 bases, the J end lost 3 bases, and 8 bases lay between the germline ends. DNA for the CDR3: TGTGCCAGCAGTGAAACAGCGGCCAATCAGCCCCAGCATTTT. Translated, it gives CASSETAANQPQHF.

The V and J genes are TRBV11-2 and TRBJ2-5; a possible D gene is TRBD2 (5 bases). Trimming removed 3 bases at V and 2 bases at J, with 13 bases between. CDR3 length: 15 residues. Germline-derived CDR1 and CDR2 are SGHAT and FQNNGV. The CDR3 DNA reads TGTGCCAGCAGCTTCCGGGCCGGGATTCAAGAGACCCAGTACTTC. Translated: CASSFRAGIQETQYF.

The sample holds a few counts of this clone. The V call is TRBV19, the J call TRBJ1-1; tentative D call: TRBD1 (6 bases). The CDR3 has 15 amino acids. V dropped 4 bases and J dropped 0 bases, with 12 bases sitting between them. Germline lookup yields CDR1 LNHDA and CDR2 SQIVND (reference sequence). The CDR3 sequence: CASSTNGGLNTEAFF. CDR3 DNA: TGTGCCAGTAGTACAAACGGGGGGCTGAACACTGAAGCTTTCTTT.

The rearrangement joins TRBV29-1 to TRBJ2-3, with 10 bases matching TRBD2. Germline CDR1 SQVTM, CDR2 ANQGSEA. With V trimmed by 3 bases and J by 2 bases, 2 bases remained unmatched. The CDR3 has 14 residues. The DNA of the CDR3 is TGCAGCGTTGAGGGACTAGCGATCACAGATACGCAGTATTTT. This gives the protein CSVEGLAITDTQYF.

The chain uses TRBV28 and TRBJ1-6; 7 bases agree with TRBD1. The CDR3 consists of 15 residues. Germline CDR1 reads MDHEN; CDR2 reads SYDVKM. The V and J ends lost 7 bases and 8 bases, in that order; junction bases with no gene match: 11. The CDR3 sequence is CASTRGDRDDSPLHF. As DNA, the CDR3 is TGTGCCAGCACGAGGGGAGACAGGGATGATTCACCCCTCCACTTT.